This TCR beta chain emerged from a study of blood T cell repertoires in COVID-19. The overall study: Researchers got acute and convalescent COVID-19 samples from the United States, Italy and Spain.

The repertoire was sequenced with immunoSEQ multiplex PCR; TCRdb's copy has only in-frame clones and lacks some. In the table there are 50,000 to 60,000 clones, approximately 91% of which are singletons. Germline values: CDR1 SEHNR, CDR2 FQNEAQ (reference sequence). This CDR3 is built from 18 residues. The ends lost 2 bases at V and 5 bases at J; junction bases unmatched: 11. The source material was peripheral blood. The sequence derives from an elderly woman with acute or convalescent COVID-19. This chain joins TRBV7-9 and TRBJ2-3, with 12 bases fitting TRBD2. DNA of the CDR3: TGTGCCAGCAGCTTATGGCCTAGCGGGAGGGCTAGTGGAGATACGCAGTATTTT. Its protein product is CASSLWPSGRASGDTQYF.